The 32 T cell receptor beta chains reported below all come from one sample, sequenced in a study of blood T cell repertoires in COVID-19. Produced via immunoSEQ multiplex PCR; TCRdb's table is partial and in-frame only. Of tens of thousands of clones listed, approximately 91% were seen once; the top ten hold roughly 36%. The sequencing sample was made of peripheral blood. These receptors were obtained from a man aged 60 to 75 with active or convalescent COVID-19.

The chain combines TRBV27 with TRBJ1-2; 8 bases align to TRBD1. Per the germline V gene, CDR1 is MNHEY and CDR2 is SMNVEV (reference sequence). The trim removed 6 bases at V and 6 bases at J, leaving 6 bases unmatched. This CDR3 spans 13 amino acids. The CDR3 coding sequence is TGTGCCAGCAGCCCGACAGGGGCCCATGGCTACACCTTC. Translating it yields CASSPTGAHGYTF.

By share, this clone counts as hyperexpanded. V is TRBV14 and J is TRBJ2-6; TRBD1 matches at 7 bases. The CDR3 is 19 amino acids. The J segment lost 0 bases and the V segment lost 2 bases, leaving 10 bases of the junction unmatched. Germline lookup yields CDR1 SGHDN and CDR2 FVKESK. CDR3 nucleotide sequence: TGTGCCAGCAGCCAACAAGGACAGGTTACTTTCTCTGGGGCCAACGTCCTGACTTTC. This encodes CASSQQGQVTFSGANVLTF.

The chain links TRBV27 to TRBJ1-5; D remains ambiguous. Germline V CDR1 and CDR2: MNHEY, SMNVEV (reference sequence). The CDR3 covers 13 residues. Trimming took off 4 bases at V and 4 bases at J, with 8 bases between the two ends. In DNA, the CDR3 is TGTGCCAGCAGTTCTTCACGGAATCAGCCCCAGCATTTT. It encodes CASSSSRNQPQHF.

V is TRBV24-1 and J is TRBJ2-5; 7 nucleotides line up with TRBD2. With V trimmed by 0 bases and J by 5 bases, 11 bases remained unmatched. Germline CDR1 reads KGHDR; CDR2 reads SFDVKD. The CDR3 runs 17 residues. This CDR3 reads CATSDLTGGGLEETQYF. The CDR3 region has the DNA TGTGCCACCAGTGATTTGACGGGAGGAGGCCTGGAGGAGACCCAGTACTTC.

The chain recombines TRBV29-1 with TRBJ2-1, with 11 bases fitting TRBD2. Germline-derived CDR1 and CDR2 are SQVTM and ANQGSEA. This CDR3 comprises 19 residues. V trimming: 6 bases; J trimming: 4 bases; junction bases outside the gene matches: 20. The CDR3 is CSVLTRDSTSGAVYNEQFF. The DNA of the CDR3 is TGCAGCGTCCTCACTCGGGATTCGACTAGCGGGGCTGTTTACAATGAGCAGTTCTTC.

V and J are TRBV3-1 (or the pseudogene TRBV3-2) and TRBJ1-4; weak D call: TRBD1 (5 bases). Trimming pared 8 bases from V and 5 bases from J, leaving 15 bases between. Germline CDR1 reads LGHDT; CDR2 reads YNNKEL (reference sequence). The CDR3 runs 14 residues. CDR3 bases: TGTGCCAGCTCCCCGCGGACACGGAATGAAAAACTGTTTTTT. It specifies CASSPRTRNEKLFF.

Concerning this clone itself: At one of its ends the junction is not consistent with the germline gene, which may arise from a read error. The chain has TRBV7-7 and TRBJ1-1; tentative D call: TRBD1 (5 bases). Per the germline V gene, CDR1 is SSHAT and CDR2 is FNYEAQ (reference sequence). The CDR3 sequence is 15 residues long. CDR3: CASSLLRGSKSEAFF. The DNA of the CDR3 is TGTGCTAGCAGCTTACTTAGGGGAAGCAAATCTGAAGCTTTCTTT.

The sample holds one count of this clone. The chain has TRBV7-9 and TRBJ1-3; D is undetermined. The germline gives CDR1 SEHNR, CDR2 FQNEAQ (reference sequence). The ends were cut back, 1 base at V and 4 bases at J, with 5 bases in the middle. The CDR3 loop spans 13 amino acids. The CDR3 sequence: CASSLGLGNTIYF. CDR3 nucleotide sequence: TGTGCCAGCAGCTTAGGGCTCGGAAACACCATATATTTT.

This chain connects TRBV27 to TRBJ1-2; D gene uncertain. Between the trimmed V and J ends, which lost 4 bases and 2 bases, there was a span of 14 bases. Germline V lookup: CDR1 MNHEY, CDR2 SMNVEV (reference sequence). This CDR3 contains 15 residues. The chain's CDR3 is CASSSFTDFNYGYTF. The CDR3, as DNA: TGTGCCAGCAGTTCCTTCACGGACTTCAACTATGGCTACACCTTC.

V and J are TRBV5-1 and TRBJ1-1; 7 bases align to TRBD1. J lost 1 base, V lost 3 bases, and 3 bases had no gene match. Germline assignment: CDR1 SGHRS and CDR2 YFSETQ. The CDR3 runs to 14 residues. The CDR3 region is CASSSGTANTEAFF. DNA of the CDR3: TGCGCCAGCAGCTCCGGGACAGCGAACACTGAAGCTTTCTTT.

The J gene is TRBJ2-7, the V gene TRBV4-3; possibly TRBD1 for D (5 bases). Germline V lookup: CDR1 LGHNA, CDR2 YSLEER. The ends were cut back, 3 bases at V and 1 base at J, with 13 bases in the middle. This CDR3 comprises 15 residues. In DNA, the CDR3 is TGCGCCAGCAGCCACAGGGTTTGGGGTTCCTACGAGCAGTACTTC. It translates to CASSHRVWGSYEQYF.

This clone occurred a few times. CDR3 loop: CASSQGREGAYEQYF. Written as DNA, the CDR3 is TGTGCCAGCAGCCAAGGGCGGGAAGGGGCCTACGAGCAGTACTTC. V usage is TRBV4-2 and J usage is TRBJ2-7; TRBD2 might be the D (6 bases). The CDR3 sequence is 15 residues long. Trimming pared 1 base from V and 2 bases from J, leaving 12 bases between. Germline CDR1 reads LGHNA; CDR2 reads YNFKEQ.

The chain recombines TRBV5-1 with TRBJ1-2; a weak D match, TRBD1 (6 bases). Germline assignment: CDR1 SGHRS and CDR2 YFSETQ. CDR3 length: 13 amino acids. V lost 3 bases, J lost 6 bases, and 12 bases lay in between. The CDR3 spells CASSSGASDGYTF. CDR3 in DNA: TGCGCCAGCAGCTCAGGGGCCTCCGATGGCTACACCTTC.

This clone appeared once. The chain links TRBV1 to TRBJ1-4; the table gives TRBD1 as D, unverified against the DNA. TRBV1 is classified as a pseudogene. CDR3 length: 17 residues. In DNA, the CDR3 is TGCACCAGCAGCCAAGGCCGAGGGACAGGGACTAATGAAAAACTGTTTTTT. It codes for CTSSQGRGTGTNEKLFF.

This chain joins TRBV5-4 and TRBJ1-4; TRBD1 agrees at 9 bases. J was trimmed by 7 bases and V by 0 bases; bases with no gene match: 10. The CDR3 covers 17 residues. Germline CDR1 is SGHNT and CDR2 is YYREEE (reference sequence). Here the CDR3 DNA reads TGTGCCAGCAGCTTGGTTACAGGGGGCTGGGGAGTTGAAAAACTGTTTTTT. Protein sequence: CASSLVTGGWGVEKLFF. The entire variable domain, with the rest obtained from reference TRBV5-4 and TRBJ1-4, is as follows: ETGVTQSPTHLIKTRGQQVTLRCSSQSGHNTVSWYQQALGQGPQFIFQYYREEENGRGNFPPRFSGLQFPNYSSELNVNALELDDSALYLCASSLVTGGWGVEKLFFGSGTQLSVL.

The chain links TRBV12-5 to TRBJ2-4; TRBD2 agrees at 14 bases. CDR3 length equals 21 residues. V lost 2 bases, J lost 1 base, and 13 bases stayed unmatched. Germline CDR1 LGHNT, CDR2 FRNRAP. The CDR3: CASGLPKPRLAGGPAKNIQYF. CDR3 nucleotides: TGTGCTAGTGGTTTGCCAAAACCGAGACTAGCGGGGGGGCCGGCCAAAAACATTCAGTACTTC.

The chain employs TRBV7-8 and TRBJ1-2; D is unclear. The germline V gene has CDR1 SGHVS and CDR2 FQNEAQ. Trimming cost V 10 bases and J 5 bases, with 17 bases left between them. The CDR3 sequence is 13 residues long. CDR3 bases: TGTGCCACCAAACTAGAAGGTGAATATGGCTACACCTTC. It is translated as CATKLEGEYGYTF.

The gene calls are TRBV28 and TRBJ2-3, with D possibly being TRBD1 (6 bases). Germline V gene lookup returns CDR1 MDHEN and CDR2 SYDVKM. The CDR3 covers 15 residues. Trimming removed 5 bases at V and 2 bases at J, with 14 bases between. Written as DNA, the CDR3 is TGTGCCAGCAGTGATCAGGGGACCCTCACAGATACGCAGTATTTT. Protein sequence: CASSDQGTLTDTQYF. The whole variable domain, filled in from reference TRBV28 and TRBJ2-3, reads DVKVTQSSRYLVKRTGEKVFLECVQDMDHENMFWYRQDPGLGLRLIYFSYDVKMKEKGDIPEGYSVSREKKERFSLILESASTNQTSMYLCASSDQGTLTDTQYFGPGTRLTVL.

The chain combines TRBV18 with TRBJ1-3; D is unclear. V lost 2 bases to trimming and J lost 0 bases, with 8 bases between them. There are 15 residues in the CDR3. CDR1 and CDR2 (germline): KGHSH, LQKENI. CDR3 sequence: CASSPGLFSGNTIYF. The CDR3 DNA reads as TGTGCCAGCTCACCAGGACTTTTCTCTGGAAACACCATATATTTT.

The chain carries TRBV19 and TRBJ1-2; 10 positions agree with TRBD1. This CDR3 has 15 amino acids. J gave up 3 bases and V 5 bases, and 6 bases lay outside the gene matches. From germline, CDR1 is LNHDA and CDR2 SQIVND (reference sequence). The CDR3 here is CASSARDRGHYGYTF. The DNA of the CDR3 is TGTGCCAGTAGTGCTCGGGACAGGGGTCACTATGGCTACACCTTC.

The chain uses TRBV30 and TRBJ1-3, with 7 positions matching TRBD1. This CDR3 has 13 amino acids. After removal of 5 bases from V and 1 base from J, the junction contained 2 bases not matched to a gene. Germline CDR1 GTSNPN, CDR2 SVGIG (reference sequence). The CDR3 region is CAWLQGSGNTIYF. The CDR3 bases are TGTGCCTGGTTACAGGGGTCTGGAAACACCATATATTTT.

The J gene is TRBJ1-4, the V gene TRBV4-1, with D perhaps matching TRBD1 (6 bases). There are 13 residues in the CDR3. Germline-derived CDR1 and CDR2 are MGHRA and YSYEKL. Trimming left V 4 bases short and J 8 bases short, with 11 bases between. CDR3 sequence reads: CASSRGPREKLFF. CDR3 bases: TGCGCCAGCAGCCGGGGGCCCAGGGAAAAACTGTTTTTT.

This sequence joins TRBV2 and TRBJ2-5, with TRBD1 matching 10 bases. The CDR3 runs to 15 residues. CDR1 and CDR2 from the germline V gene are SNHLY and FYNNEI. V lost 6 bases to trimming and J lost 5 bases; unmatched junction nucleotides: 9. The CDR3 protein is CASRDRDRGWETQYF. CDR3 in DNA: TGTGCCAGCAGGGACCGGGACAGGGGTTGGGAGACCCAGTACTTC.

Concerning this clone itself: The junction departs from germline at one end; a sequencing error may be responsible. Here the CDR3 DNA reads TGTGCCAGCAGGCAAGACAGGGTGAACACTGAAGCTTTCTTT. Residues: CASRQDRVNTEAFF. The chain carries TRBV3-1 (or the pseudogene TRBV3-2) and TRBJ1-1, with TRBD1 matching over 7 bases. Germline-derived CDR1 and CDR2 are LGHDT and YNNKEL (reference sequence). The CDR3 totals 14 residues.

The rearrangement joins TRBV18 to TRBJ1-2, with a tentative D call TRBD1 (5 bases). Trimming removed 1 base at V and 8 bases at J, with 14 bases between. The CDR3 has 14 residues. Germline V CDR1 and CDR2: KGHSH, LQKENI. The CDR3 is CASSPQTGEWGYTF. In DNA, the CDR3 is TGTGCCAGCTCACCACAGACGGGGGAATGGGGCTACACCTTC.

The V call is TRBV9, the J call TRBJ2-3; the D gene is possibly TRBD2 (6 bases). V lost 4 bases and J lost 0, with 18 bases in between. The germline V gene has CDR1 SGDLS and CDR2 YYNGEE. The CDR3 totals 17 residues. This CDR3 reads CASSQGRTAGSTDTQYF. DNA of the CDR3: TGTGCCAGCAGCCAGGGAAGGACGGCGGGAAGCACAGATACGCAGTATTTT.

The chain's CDR3 is CATSSRTGEETQYF. The DNA of the CDR3 is TGTGCCACCAGCAGTAGGACGGGGGAAGAGACCCAGTACTTC. The chain has TRBV15 and TRBJ2-5, with a tentative D call TRBD2 (6 bases). The CDR3 spans 14 residues. The ends were cut back, 3 bases at V and 3 bases at J, with 11 bases in the middle. Looked up from germline, CDR1 is LNHNV and CDR2 is YYDKDF (reference sequence). The full variable domain, rest sourced from reference TRBV15 and TRBJ2-5, is DAMVIQNPRYQVTQFGKPVTLSCSQTLNHNVMYWYQQKSSQAPKLLFHYYDKDFNNEADTPDNFQSRRPNTSFCFLDIRSPGLGDTAMYLCATSSRTGEETQYFGPGTRLLVL.

The CDR3 bases are TGCGCCAGCAGCGGTTTGAGCGGGAGCACAGATACGCAGTATTTT. Its protein product is CASSGLSGSTDTQYF. The chain is built from TRBV5-1 and TRBJ2-3; perhaps TRBD2 as D (6 bases). CDR3 length equals 15 residues. V lost 4 bases to trimming and J lost 0 bases, with 12 bases between them. Per germline, CDR1 SGHRS and CDR2 YFSETQ.

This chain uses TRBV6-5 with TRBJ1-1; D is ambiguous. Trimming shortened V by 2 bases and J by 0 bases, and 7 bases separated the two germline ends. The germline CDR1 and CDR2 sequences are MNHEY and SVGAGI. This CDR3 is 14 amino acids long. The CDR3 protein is CASSYHAMNTEAFF. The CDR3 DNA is TGTGCCAGCAGTTACCACGCGATGAACACTGAAGCTTTCTTT.

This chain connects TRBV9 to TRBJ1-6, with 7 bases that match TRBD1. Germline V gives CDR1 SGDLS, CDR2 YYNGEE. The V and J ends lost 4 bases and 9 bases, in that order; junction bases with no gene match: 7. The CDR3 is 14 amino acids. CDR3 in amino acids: CASSPRQGSSPLHF. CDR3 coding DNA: TGTGCCAGCAGCCCGAGACAGGGCAGTTCACCCCTCCACTTT.

The CDR3 DNA is TGTGCCAGCACCCCCTCCCTAACTTCGAGCACTGAAGCTTTCTTT. Amino acids: CASTPSLTSSTEAFF. This chain uses TRBV6-2 or TRBV6-3 with TRBJ1-1; D unclear. Trimming cost V 7 bases and J 4 bases, with 19 bases left between them. Germline CDR1 and CDR2: MNHEY and SVGEGT. The CDR3 loop spans 15 amino acids.

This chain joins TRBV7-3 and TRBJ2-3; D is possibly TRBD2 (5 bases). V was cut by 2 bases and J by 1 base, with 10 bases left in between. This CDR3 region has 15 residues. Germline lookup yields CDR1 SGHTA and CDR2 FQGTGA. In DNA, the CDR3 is TGTGCCAGCAGCTTAGAGGGTGTCGGCACAGATACGCAGTATTTT. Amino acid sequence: CASSLEGVGTDTQYF.